This TCR beta chain emerged from a study of cytomegalovirus exposure and HLA in healthy donors. All the people who gave samples were healthy bone marrow donors. Study-wide findings and caveats: Reportedly, diagnosis of cytomegalovirus status by the classifier showed high specificity and sensitivity.

This PCR relied on a set of 60 Vbeta primers and 13 Jbeta primers. Clones were read by immunoSEQ multiplex PCR, and TCRdb kept only the in-frame ones, dropping some. The sample has roughly 110,000 clones; over 60% are singletons. The CDR3 covers 15 residues. The ends lost 1 base at V and 6 bases at J; junction bases unmatched: 8. The germline gives CDR1 SGHRS, CDR2 YFSETQ. As concerns this clone: Its antigen is still unknown.

This chain joins TRBV5-1 and TRBJ2-3; 7 bases fit TRBD1. The sequencing sample was made of PBMCs. This sequence was found in a male donor in good health and CMV-seronegative. The CDR3 reads CASSLRGGLLDTQYF. The CDR3 DNA follows: TGCGCCAGCAGCTTGAGAGGGGGCCTTCTGGATACGCAGTATTTT.